This T cell receptor (beta chain) was sequenced during a study of blood T cell repertoires in COVID-19. On the study more broadly: Acute-phase and convalescent COVID-19 samples originated in the United States, Italy and Spain. From T cells, B-cell-depleted T cells, or PBMCs came the material, which was cDNA or gDNA.

As handled by the study authors: Estimation of nucleated cell counts relied on the amplification of reference gene primers. Sequenced by immunoSEQ multiplex PCR; TCRdb stores in-frame clones only, minus some. The DNA gave D and trimming, while V, J and clone size come from that table. The data contain approximately 100,000 clones, 85% of them seen just once; the ten biggest clones take up 1.5% to 2%. Sequencing was carried out using peripheral blood. The receptor's source is a woman between 65 and 79 years old with active or convalescent COVID-19.

CDR3 residues: CASALRGFNEKLFF. The CDR3 DNA is TGTGCCAGTGCCCTCCGGGGTTTTAATGAAAAACTGTTTTTT. The V gene is TRBV27, the J gene TRBJ1-4, with D hard to call. Germline V gene sequence: CDR1 MNHEY, CDR2 SMNVEV (reference sequence). The CDR3 has 14 residues. The V gene lost 9 bases and the J gene lost 4 bases, with 15 bases spanning the gap.